A selection of T cell receptor beta chains follows, all from one sample in a study of CD8+ T cells in alopecia areata. Generated by immunoSEQ multiplex PCR, the TCRdb table keeps only in-frame clones and is missing some. The sample holds under 350,000 clones, about 62% seen once. Sequencing used CD4+ T cells sorted from blood, obtained at week 24, from a patient treated with tofacitinib. The receptors were sampled from a human donor with alopecia areata. CDR3s include the opening cysteine and the closing phenylalanine or tryptophan. Each record gives: J gene, D gene, clone size, CDR3 length, V gene, CDR3 protein, CDR3 DNA. A D gene is named only where the DNA matches it firmly. Clone sizes are given selectively: once, few, many, or a class where the clone is expanded.

j_call: TRBJ1-2; d_call: .; clone_size: .; cdr3_length: 15; v_call: TRBV11-2; cdr3_aa: CASSLGRVGSDGYTF; cdr3_nt: TGTGCCAGCAGCTTAGGCAGGGTGGGGTCGGATGGCTACACCTTC
j_call: TRBJ2-3; d_call: .; clone_size: .; cdr3_length: 14; v_call: TRBV25-1; cdr3_aa: CASSGDFPTDTQYF; cdr3_nt: TGTGCCAGCAGTGGAGACTTTCCCACAGATACGCAGTATTTT
j_call: TRBJ2-7; d_call: TRBD1; clone_size: few; cdr3_length: 13; v_call: TRBV10-3; cdr3_aa: CATGTGLSYEQYF; cdr3_nt: TGTGCCACCGGGACAGGGCTATCCTACGAGCAGTACTTC
j_call: TRBJ1-1; d_call: TRBD1; clone_size: .; cdr3_length: 14; v_call: TRBV7-8; cdr3_aa: CASSPGQGWTEAFF; cdr3_nt: TGTGCCAGCAGCCCTGGACAGGGGTGGACTGAAGCTTTCTTT
j_call: TRBJ2-7; d_call: .; clone_size: few; cdr3_length: 10; v_call: TRBV20-1; cdr3_aa: CSASRVEQYF; cdr3_nt: TGCAGTGCTAGCCGTGTCGAGCAGTACTTC
j_call: TRBJ2-1; d_call: TRBD2; clone_size: .; cdr3_length: 15; v_call: TRBV6-5; cdr3_aa: CASRDSGGVYNEQFF; cdr3_nt: TGTGCCAGCAGGGATAGCGGGGGGGTATACAATGAGCAGTTCTTC
j_call: TRBJ2-7; d_call: TRBD2; clone_size: .; cdr3_length: 14; v_call: TRBV5-1; cdr3_aa: CASSLSGVTGEQYF; cdr3_nt: TGCGCCAGCAGCTTGAGCGGGGTTACGGGAGAGCAGTACTTC
j_call: TRBJ2-1; d_call: .; clone_size: .; cdr3_length: 13; v_call: TRBV7-2; cdr3_aa: CASSQDRNNEQFF; cdr3_nt: TGTGCCAGCAGCCAAGACAGGAACAATGAGCAGTTCTTC
j_call: TRBJ2-7; d_call: .; clone_size: .; cdr3_length: 15; v_call: TRBV7-2; cdr3_aa: CASSLFGTSSYEQYF; cdr3_nt: TGTGCCAGCAGCTTATTTGGGACTTCTTCCTACGAGCAGTACTTC
j_call: TRBJ2-3; d_call: .; clone_size: once; cdr3_length: 12; v_call: TRBV29-1; cdr3_aa: CSVRGSTDTQYF; cdr3_nt: TGCAGCGTCAGGGGTAGCACAGATACGCAGTATTTT
j_call: TRBJ1-1; d_call: .; clone_size: few; cdr3_length: 10; v_call: TRBV20-1; cdr3_aa: CSANNFEAFF; cdr3_nt: TGCAGTGCTAACAACTTTGAAGCTTTCTTT
j_call: TRBJ1-2; d_call: .; clone_size: .; cdr3_length: 15; v_call: TRBV10-3; cdr3_aa: CAILKDSAHLYGYTF; cdr3_nt: TGTGCCATCCTGAAGGACAGCGCTCATCTTTATGGCTACACCTTC
j_call: TRBJ1-5; d_call: TRBD1; clone_size: .; cdr3_length: 14; v_call: TRBV18; cdr3_aa: CASSPDRDNQPQHF; cdr3_nt: TGTGCCAGCTCACCGGACAGGGACAATCAGCCCCAGCATTTT
j_call: TRBJ2-1; d_call: .; clone_size: .; cdr3_length: 12; v_call: TRBV4-1; cdr3_aa: CASSQRDNEQFF; cdr3_nt: TGCGCCAGCAGCCAGAGGGACAATGAGCAGTTCTTC
j_call: TRBJ2-5; d_call: .; clone_size: .; cdr3_length: 17; v_call: TRBV4-1; cdr3_aa: CASSQDWLATFQETQYF; cdr3_nt: TGCGCCAGCAGCCAAGATTGGCTAGCAACCTTTCAAGAGACCCAGTACTTC
j_call: TRBJ1-1; d_call: .; clone_size: .; cdr3_length: 12; v_call: TRBV30; cdr3_aa: CAWCQENTEAFF; cdr3_nt: TGTGCCTGGTGTCAGGAGAACACTGAAGCTTTCTTT
j_call: TRBJ2-5; d_call: .; clone_size: few; cdr3_length: 14; v_call: TRBV7-8; cdr3_aa: CASSLMSLQETQYF; cdr3_nt: TGTGCCAGCAGCTTAATGTCCCTCCAAGAGACCCAGTACTTC